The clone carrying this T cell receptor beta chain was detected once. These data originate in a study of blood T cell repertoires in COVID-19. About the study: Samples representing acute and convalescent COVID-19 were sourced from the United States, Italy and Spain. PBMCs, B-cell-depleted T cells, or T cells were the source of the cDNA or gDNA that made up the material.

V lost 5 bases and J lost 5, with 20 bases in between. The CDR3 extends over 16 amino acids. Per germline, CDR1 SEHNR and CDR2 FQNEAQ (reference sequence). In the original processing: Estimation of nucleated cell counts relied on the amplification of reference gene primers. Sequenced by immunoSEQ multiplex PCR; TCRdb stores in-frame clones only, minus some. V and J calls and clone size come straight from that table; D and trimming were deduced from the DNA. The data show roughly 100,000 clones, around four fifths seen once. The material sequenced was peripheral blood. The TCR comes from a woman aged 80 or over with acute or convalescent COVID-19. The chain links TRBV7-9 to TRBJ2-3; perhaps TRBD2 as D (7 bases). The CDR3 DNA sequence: TGTGCCAGCAGCCTCCCCTTAGGGGGGGGCGAAGATACGCAGTATTTT. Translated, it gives CASSLPLGGGEDTQYF.